One T cell receptor (beta chain) is described in this entry. Reverse transcription of about 0.5 to 1 ug RNA was carried out with random hexamers. TCRdb reanalysed the immunoSEQ multiplex PCR reads using MiXCR and keeps one entry per CDR3 protein. The sample has about 170,000 distinct CDR3 sequences, approximately 95% seen once. The CDR3 is made up of 14 amino acids. Trimming stripped 2 bases from V and 6 bases from J, with 13 bases between. The data were taken from a study of CD8 T cells in Susac syndrome. The chain uses TRBV23-1 and TRBJ1-1, with D unclear. TRBV23-1 counts as an open reading frame of uncertain function. This sequence was found in a human donor with multiple sclerosis. Sequenced sample: CD4+ T cells from PBMCs. DNA for the CDR3: TGCGCCAGCAGTCAAAGTGGGAGGAAGCCTGAAGCTTTCTTT. It codes for CASSQSGRKPEAFF.